These 26 T cell receptor beta chains came from one sample sequenced in a study of T cell changes during pregnancy in multiple sclerosis. The data were produced by immunoSEQ multiplex PCR, yet TCRdb's version contains in-frame clones alone and is incomplete. The sample carries under 70,000 clones, about 89% recorded once. Material: CD4+ T cells from peripheral blood mononuclear cells, obtained after pregnancy. These receptors were obtained from a female donor in good health, enrolled as a control in a pregnancy study.

The chain combines TRBV5-1 with TRBJ2-4, with TRBD2 as a possible D gene (5 bases). CDR1 and CDR2 from the germline V gene are SGHRS and YFSETQ. V was pared by 4 bases and J by 6 bases, with 14 bases between. The CDR3 is 14 amino acids. The DNA of the CDR3 is TGCGCCAGCAGCCCAGTACTAGAGGGAAACATTCAGTACTTC. Protein: CASSPVLEGNIQYF.

The chain has TRBV5-1 and TRBJ2-7; 9 nucleotides align to TRBD2. Germline V gene data show CDR1 as SGHRS and CDR2 as YFSETQ. With V trimmed by 1 base and J by 0 bases, 5 bases remained unmatched. The CDR3 runs to 16 residues. This CDR3 reads CASSLLGTSFSYEQYF. Here the CDR3 DNA reads TGCGCCAGCAGCTTGTTGGGGACTAGCTTCTCCTACGAGCAGTACTTC.

The chain employs TRBV9 and TRBJ1-1; 7 bases agree with TRBD1. V lost 4 bases to trimming and J lost 4 bases; unmatched junction nucleotides: 7. CDR1 and CDR2 from the germline V gene are SGDLS and YYNGEE. This CDR3 has 14 amino acids. Here the CDR3 reads CASSPRDSFTEAFF. The CDR3 region has the DNA TGTGCCAGCAGCCCCCGGGACAGCTTCACTGAAGCTTTCTTT. The variable domain in full, completed from reference TRBV9 and TRBJ1-1, reads DSGVTQTPKHLITATGQRVTLRCSPRSGDLSVYWYQQSLDQGLQFLIQYYNGEERAKGNILERFSAQQFPDLHSELNLSSLELGDSALYFCASSPRDSFTEAFFGQGTRLTVV.

The genes are TRBV7-3 and TRBJ2-1; D is unclear. The CDR3 is 13 amino acids. Per the germline V gene, CDR1 is SGHTA and CDR2 is FQGTGA. V gave up 1 base and J gave up 6 bases, with 7 bases separating them. CDR3 protein: CASSLSQRNEQFF. The CDR3 bases are TGTGCCAGCAGCTTAAGTCAGCGCAATGAGCAGTTCTTC.

The gene calls are TRBV2 and TRBJ2-1; D uncertain. From germline, CDR1 is SNHLY and CDR2 FYNNEI. The V end was cut by 4 bases, the J end by 6 bases, with 4 bases between. This CDR3 spans 11 amino acids. CDR3 protein: CASSGGNEQFF. The CDR3, as DNA: TGTGCCAGCAGTGGAGGCAATGAGCAGTTCTTC.

This chain links TRBV7-2 with TRBJ2-2, with TRBD2 matching over 7 bases. J lost 1 base, V lost 1 base, and 9 bases had no gene match. The CDR3 loop spans 18 amino acids. Germline CDR1 reads SGHTA; CDR2 reads FQGNSA. The CDR3 DNA sequence: TGTGCCAGCAGCTTAGGGGGCCTAGCGGAGATGAACACCGGGGAGCTGTTTTTT. This gives the protein CASSLGGLAEMNTGELFF.

The chain links TRBV15 to TRBJ1-2, with 9 bases identical to TRBD1. V shed 1 base, J shed 2 bases, and the junction held 5 bases outside the gene matches. Germline V lookup: CDR1 LNHNV, CDR2 YYDKDF (reference sequence). This CDR3 comprises 16 residues. CDR3: CATSRGGQGRNYGYTF. CDR3 sequence (DNA): TGTGCCACCAGCAGAGGGGGACAGGGCCGAAACTATGGCTACACCTTC.

The chain links TRBV19 to TRBJ1-2; possibly TRBD1 for D (5 bases). Trimming stripped 4 bases from V and 4 bases from J, with 16 bases between. Per germline, CDR1 LNHDA and CDR2 SQIVND (reference sequence). This CDR3 is 15 amino acids long. CDR3 DNA: TGTGCCAGTAGTACGGACTACGGGACTATCTATGGCTACACCTTC. It translates to CASSTDYGTIYGYTF.

This chain links TRBV7-2 with TRBJ1-3; D ambiguous. The ends were cut back, 1 base at V and 2 bases at J, with 9 bases in the middle. This CDR3 comprises 15 residues. Germline V gene sequence: CDR1 SGHTA, CDR2 FQGNSA. CDR3 amino acids: CASSLVVGAGNTIYF. In DNA, the CDR3 is TGTGCCAGCAGCTTAGTGGTGGGAGCTGGAAACACCATATATTTT.

The rearrangement joins TRBV13 to TRBJ2-7; 9 bases line up with TRBD1. There are 14 residues in the CDR3. After removal of 5 bases from V and 3 bases from J, the junction contained 5 bases not matched to a gene. Germline CDR1 PRHDT, CDR2 FYEKMQ (reference sequence). The CDR3 here is CASSIWTGDYEQYF. Written as DNA, the CDR3 is TGTGCCAGCAGCATATGGACAGGGGACTACGAGCAGTACTTC. The full variable domain, rest sourced from reference TRBV13 and TRBJ2-7, is AAGVIQSPRHLIKEKRETATLKCYPIPRHDTVYWYQQGPGQDPQFLISFYEKMQSDKGSIPDRFSAQQFSDYHSELNMSSLELGDSALYFCASSIWTGDYEQYFGPGTRLTVT.

This chain connects TRBV11-3 to TRBJ2-5, with a tentative D call TRBD1 (7 bases). The CDR3 extends over 14 amino acids. CDR1 and CDR2 (germline): SGHNT, YENEEA. The germline V and J ends were trimmed by 1 base and 4 bases, with 10 bases remaining between them. In nucleotides, the CDR3 is TGTGCCAGCAGCTTAGCCAGGGGGGTAGAGACCCAGTACTTC. This gives the protein CASSLARGVETQYF.

This chain links TRBV19 with TRBJ1-1; weak D call: TRBD1 (6 bases). In germline, CDR1 is LNHDA, CDR2 SQIVND (reference sequence). The ends were cut back, 4 bases at V and 0 bases at J, with 15 bases in the middle. The CDR3 is 16 amino acids. Written as DNA, the CDR3 is TGTGCCAGTAGTAGTCCTTACAGGGTGGTGAACACTGAAGCTTTCTTT. Protein product: CASSSPYRVVNTEAFF.

The gene calls are TRBV6-5 and TRBJ1-1, with unresolved D. CDR3 length: 13 residues. Per germline, CDR1 MNHEY and CDR2 SVGAGI. Trimming removed 6 bases from V and 0 bases from J, with 8 bases in between. The DNA of the CDR3 is TGTGCCAGCAGAGACATCATGAACACTGAAGCTTTCTTT. This sequence encodes CASRDIMNTEAFF.

The rearrangement joins TRBV30 to TRBJ2-5, with a weak D call TRBD2 (7 bases). Germline V lookup: CDR1 GTSNPN, CDR2 SVGIG (reference sequence). Trimming left V 4 bases short and J 5 bases short, with 17 bases between. CDR3 size: 14 residues. The CDR3 is CAWIWGGARETQYF. The CDR3 DNA reads TGTGCCTGGATTTGGGGGGGGGCACGGGAGACCCAGTACTTC.

This chain links TRBV5-1 with TRBJ2-3; TRBD2 is a possible D gene (5 bases). V was pared by 4 bases and J by 1 base, with 10 bases between. Germline CDR1 and CDR2: SGHRS and YFSETQ. CDR3 length equals 14 residues. The CDR3, as DNA: TGCGCCAGCAGCCAAGCGGTGGGCACAGATACGCAGTATTTT. It encodes CASSQAVGTDTQYF.

This clone has only one observation. The chain is built from TRBV29-1 and TRBJ2-3, with TRBD1 matching 8 bases. Germline CDR1 and CDR2: SQVTM and ANQGSEA. Trimming cost V 6 bases and J 5 bases; bases outside gene matches: 10. The CDR3 length is 14 residues. CDR3 loop: CSVAAAGGRDTQYF. CDR3 sequence (DNA): TGCAGCGTCGCGGCGGCAGGGGGCAGAGATACGCAGTATTTT.

In this sample, this clone turned up once. This chain joins TRBV7-2 and TRBJ1-1; 8 bases are shared with TRBD1. J gave up 4 bases and V 5 bases, and 6 bases lay outside the gene matches. This CDR3 comprises 14 residues. Germline assignment: CDR1 SGHTA and CDR2 FQGNSA. CDR3 residues: CASSMTGTGTEAFF. The CDR3, as DNA: TGTGCCAGCAGCATGACCGGGACAGGCACTGAAGCTTTCTTT.

This chain links TRBV9 with TRBJ1-2, with 9 bases fitting TRBD1. This CDR3 is built from 15 residues. Looked up from germline, CDR1 is SGDLS and CDR2 is YYNGEE. V was pared by 4 bases and J by 7 bases, with 11 bases of the junction left unmatched. CDR3 nucleotide sequence: TGTGCCAGCAGCCCAGCCGGGACAGGGTCCCTTGGCTACACCTTC. It codes for CASSPAGTGSLGYTF.

The chain couples TRBV19 to TRBJ2-2; D not resolved. The germline gives CDR1 LNHDA, CDR2 SQIVND (reference sequence). Trimming shortened V by 3 bases and J by 5 bases, and 7 bases separated the two germline ends. The CDR3 has 13 amino acids. The CDR3: CASSILSTGELFF. In nucleotides, the CDR3 is TGTGCCAGTAGTATCCTTTCTACCGGGGAGCTGTTTTTT.

The V and J genes are TRBV6-6 and TRBJ1-6; no clear D gene. The germline V gene encodes CDR1 MNHNY and CDR2 SVGAGI (reference sequence). The CDR3 has 13 amino acids. Trimming removed 5 bases from V and 4 bases from J, with 6 bases in between. The CDR3 coding sequence is TGTGCCAGCAGTCAAGAGTATAATTCACCCCTCCACTTT. This translates into CASSQEYNSPLHF.

The chain links TRBV29-1 to TRBJ2-5, with TRBD1 matching over 8 bases. Germline CDR1 reads SQVTM; CDR2 reads ANQGSEA. Trimming at V came to 1 base and at J to 5 bases, leaving 6 bases not matched to a gene. The CDR3 covers 14 residues. This CDR3 is CSVEGWTGRETQYF. The CDR3 DNA reads as TGCAGCGTTGAAGGATGGACAGGGCGGGAGACCCAGTACTTC. Looking up the rest from reference TRBV29-1 and TRBJ2-5 gives the full variable domain: SAVISQKPSRDICQRGTSLTIQCQVDSQVTMMFWYRQQPGQSLTLIATANQGSEATYESGFVIDKFPISRPNLTFSTLTVSNMSPEDSSIYLCSVEGWTGRETQYFGPGTRLLVL.

This chain joins TRBV7-2 and TRBJ2-7; D possibly corresponds to TRBD2 (5 bases). The ends were cut back, 3 bases at V and 2 bases at J, with 14 bases in the middle. The CDR3 length is 15 residues. Germline loops: CDR1 SGHTA, CDR2 FQGNSA. This CDR3 reads CASSFSVGEPYEQYF. The DNA for the CDR3 is TGTGCCAGCAGCTTTTCTGTCGGGGAACCCTACGAGCAGTACTTC.

This chain links TRBV6-6 with TRBJ1-1; D is possibly TRBD1 (5 bases). This CDR3 spans 12 amino acids. The germline V gene encodes CDR1 MNHNY and CDR2 SVGAGI (reference sequence). V lost 4 bases to trimming and J lost 4 bases, with 7 bases between them. CDR3 DNA: TGTGCCAGCAGTTCGGACATCACTGAAGCTTTCTTT. It encodes CASSSDITEAFF.

CDR3 region: CASSGDRPPMDEQYF. As DNA, the CDR3 is TGCGCCAGCAGCGGGGACAGACCACCAATGGACGAGCAGTACTTC. V is TRBV5-1 and J is TRBJ2-7; 7 bases map to TRBD1. This CDR3 contains 15 residues. The ends lost 4 bases at V and 5 bases at J; junction bases unmatched: 12. Germline-derived CDR1 and CDR2 are SGHRS and YFSETQ.

The CDR3 coding sequence is TGTGCCAGCAGCGAAGGACAGGGGAACGATGGCTACACCTTC. This gives the protein CASSEGQGNDGYTF. The chain employs TRBV7-9 and TRBJ1-2, with 9 positions matching TRBD1. The CDR3 is made up of 14 amino acids. After removal of 5 bases from V and 6 bases from J, the junction contained 7 bases not matched to a gene. Germline V gives CDR1 SEHNR, CDR2 FQNEAQ (reference sequence).

The rearrangement joins TRBV27 to TRBJ1-2; no clear D. Trimming pared 3 bases from V and 4 bases from J, leaving 12 bases between. Germline V lookup: CDR1 MNHEY, CDR2 SMNVEV (reference sequence). The CDR3 length is 14 residues. CDR3 sequence reads: CASSLAGPSYGYTF. CDR3 coding DNA: TGTGCCAGCAGTTTGGCGGGCCCAAGCTATGGCTACACCTTC.